The T cell receptor (beta chain) under discussion was sequenced for a study of CD8 T cells in Susac syndrome. The length of the CDR3 is 13 residues. The germline V and J ends were trimmed by 5 bases and 11 bases, with 15 bases remaining between them. Germline V gives CDR1 SGHTA, CDR2 FQGNSA. Random hexamers primed reverse transcription of about 0.5 to 1 ug RNA. The authors amplified TCR beta CDR3 across 54 Vbeta and 13 Jbeta using immunoSEQ multiplex PCR. MiXCR, applied by TCRdb to the immunoSEQ multiplex PCR reads, yields one record per CDR3 protein. In the table there are tens of thousands of distinct CDR3 sequences, over 90% of which are singletons. The multiple sclerosis control group was made up of treatment-naive patients with stable or active relapsing-remitting disease. The CD8+ and CD4+ T cells were negatively isolated, with the TEMRA cells enriched by FACS.

Material for sequencing was CD4+ T cells from PBMCs. The receptor was isolated from a human donor with multiple sclerosis. The chain joins TRBV7-2 to TRBJ1-4; no clear D. For the CDR3, the DNA is TGTGCCAGCAGCCCTGGTCCCGGATCGAAACTGTTTTTT. Amino acid sequence: CASSPGPGSKLFF. The entire variable domain, with the rest obtained from reference TRBV7-2 and TRBJ1-4, is as follows: GAGVSQSPSNKVTEKGKDVELRCDPISGHTALYWYRQSLGQGLEFLIYFQGNSAPDKSGLPSDRFSAERTGGSVSTLTIQRTQQEDSAVYLCASSPGPGSKLFFGSGTQLSVL.